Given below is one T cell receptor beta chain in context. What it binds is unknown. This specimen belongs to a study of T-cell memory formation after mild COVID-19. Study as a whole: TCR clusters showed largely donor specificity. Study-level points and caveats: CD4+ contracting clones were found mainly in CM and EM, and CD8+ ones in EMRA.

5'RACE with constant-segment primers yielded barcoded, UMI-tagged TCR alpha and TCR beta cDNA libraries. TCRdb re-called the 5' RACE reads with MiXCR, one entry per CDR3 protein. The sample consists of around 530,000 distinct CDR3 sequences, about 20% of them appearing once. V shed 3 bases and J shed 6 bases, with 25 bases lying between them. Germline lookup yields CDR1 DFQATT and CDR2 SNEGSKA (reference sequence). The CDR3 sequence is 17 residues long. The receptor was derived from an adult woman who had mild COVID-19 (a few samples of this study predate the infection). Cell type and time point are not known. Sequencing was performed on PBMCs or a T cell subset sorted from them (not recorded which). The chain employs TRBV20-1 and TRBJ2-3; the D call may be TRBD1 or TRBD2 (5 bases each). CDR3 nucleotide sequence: TGCAGTGCTAGCGTATGGCGCCGGGACCGAGGGACCGATACGCAGTATTTT. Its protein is CSASVWRRDRGTDTQYF.